This TCR beta chain derives from a study of blood T cell repertoires in COVID-19. Study overall: Sample material is recorded as cDNA or gDNA derived from T cells, B-cell-depleted T cells, or PBMCs.

The study drew participants aged roughly 18 to 95 years from 24 US areas. Participants' own reports of clinical history determined their cohort assignment. This clone has just a few counts. Assay used: immunoSEQ multiplex PCR; TCRdb lists only in-frame clones, some missing. The profile shows around 500,000 clones, approximately 90% of them singletons. The sequencing input was PBMCs or T cells enriched from blood (not recorded which). The clonotype comes from a woman between 40 and 50 years old who had recovered from COVID-19.

CDR3 in amino acids: CASSLSGEAFF. In DNA form, the CDR3 reads TGTGCCAGCAGCTTAAGCGGTGAAGCTTTCTTT. V and J are TRBV5-6 and TRBJ1-1; D uncertain. Germline CDR1 reads SGHDT; CDR2 reads YYEEEE. Trimming took off 2 bases at V and 7 bases at J, with 6 bases between the two ends. The CDR3 runs 11 residues.